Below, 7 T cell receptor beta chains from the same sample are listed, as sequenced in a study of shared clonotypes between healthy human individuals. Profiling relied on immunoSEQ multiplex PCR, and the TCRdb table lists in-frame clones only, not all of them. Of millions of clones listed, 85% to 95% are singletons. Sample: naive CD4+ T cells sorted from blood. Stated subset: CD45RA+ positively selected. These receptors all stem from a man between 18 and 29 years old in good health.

For the CDR3, the DNA is TGTGCCAGTACTCTGGTGCTCATGAACACTGAAGCTTTCTTT. Encoded protein: CASTLVLMNTEAFF. The V gene is TRBV2, the J gene TRBJ1-1; no definite D call. The CDR3 has 14 residues. V lost 9 bases, J lost 0 bases, and 14 bases lay in between. Germline values: CDR1 SNHLY, CDR2 FYNNEI. Looking up the rest from reference TRBV2 and TRBJ1-1 gives the full variable domain: EPEVTQTPSHQVTQMGQEVILRCVPISNHLYFYWYRQILGQKVEFLVSFYNNEISEKSEIFDDQFSVERPDGSNFTLKIRSTKLEDSAMYFCASTLVLMNTEAFFGQGTRLTVV.

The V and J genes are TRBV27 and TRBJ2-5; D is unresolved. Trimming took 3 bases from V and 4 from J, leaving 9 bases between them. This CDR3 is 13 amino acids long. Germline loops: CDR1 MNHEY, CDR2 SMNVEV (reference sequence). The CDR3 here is CASSFRVGETQYF. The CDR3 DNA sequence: TGTGCCAGCAGTTTTCGGGTTGGAGAGACCCAGTACTTC.

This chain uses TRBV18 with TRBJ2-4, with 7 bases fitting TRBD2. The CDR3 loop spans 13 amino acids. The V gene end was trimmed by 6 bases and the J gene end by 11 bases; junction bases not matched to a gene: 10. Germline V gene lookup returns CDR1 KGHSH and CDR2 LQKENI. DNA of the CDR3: TGTGCCAGCTCCCTCGGGACTATACAGGTTCAGTACTTC. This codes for CASSLGTIQVQYF.

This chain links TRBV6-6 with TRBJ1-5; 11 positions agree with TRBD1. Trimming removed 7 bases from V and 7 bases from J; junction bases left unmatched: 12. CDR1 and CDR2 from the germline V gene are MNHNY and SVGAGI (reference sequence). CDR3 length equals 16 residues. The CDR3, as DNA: TGTGCCAGCACTTTACCGGGACAGGGGGTCTCGCAGCCCCAGCATTTT. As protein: CASTLPGQGVSQPQHF.

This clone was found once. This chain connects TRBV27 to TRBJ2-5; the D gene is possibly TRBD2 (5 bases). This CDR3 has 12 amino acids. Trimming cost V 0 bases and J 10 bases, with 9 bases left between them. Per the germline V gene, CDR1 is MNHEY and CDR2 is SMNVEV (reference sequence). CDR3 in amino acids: CASSLSHGVQYF. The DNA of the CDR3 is TGTGCCAGCAGTTTATCTCACGGGGTCCAGTACTTC.

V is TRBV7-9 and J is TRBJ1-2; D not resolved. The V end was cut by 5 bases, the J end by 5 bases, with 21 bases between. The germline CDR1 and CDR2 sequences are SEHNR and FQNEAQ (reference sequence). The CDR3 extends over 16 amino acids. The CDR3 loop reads CASSPPYTADAYGYTF. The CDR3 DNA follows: TGTGCCAGCAGCCCACCCTATACCGCCGACGCGTATGGCTACACCTTC.

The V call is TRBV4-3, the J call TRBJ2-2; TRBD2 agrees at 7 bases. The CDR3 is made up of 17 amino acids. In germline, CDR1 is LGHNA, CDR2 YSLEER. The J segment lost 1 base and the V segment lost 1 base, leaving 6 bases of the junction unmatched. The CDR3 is CASSQVGTIKNTGELFF. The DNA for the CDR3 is TGCGCCAGCAGCCAAGTCGGGACTATAAAGAACACCGGGGAGCTGTTTTTT.